One and the same sample provided the 3 T cell receptor beta chains below, sequenced in a study of shared clonotypes between healthy human individuals. TCRdb's table, derived via immunoSEQ multiplex PCR, lists solely in-frame clones and lacks some. The data hold millions of clones, with 85% to 95% observed a single time. Sequencing was carried out using naive CD4+ T cells sorted from blood. Subset in this sample: CD45RA+ positively selected. These receptors were collected from a man in his late teens or twenties in good health.

The CDR3 is CASSLEETYGYTF. CDR3 nucleotides: TGCGCCAGCAGCTTGGAAGAGACCTATGGCTACACCTTC. The chain employs TRBV5-1 and TRBJ1-2; unclear D gene. Germline loops: CDR1 SGHRS, CDR2 YFSETQ. CDR3 length equals 13 residues. Trimming cost V 0 bases and J 4 bases, with 7 bases left between them. Together with reference TRBV5-1 and TRBJ1-2, the CDR3 gives the full variable domain: KAGVTQTPRYLIKTRGQQVTLSCSPISGHRSVSWYQQTPGQGLQFLFEYFSETQRNKGNFPGRFSGRQFSNSRSEMNVSTLELGDSALYLCASSLEETYGYTFGSGTRLTVV.

The chain uses TRBV10-3 and TRBJ1-1; no reliable D call. The CDR3 extends over 13 amino acids. Trimming took 10 bases from V and 0 from J, leaving 12 bases between them. Germline lookup yields CDR1 ENHRY and CDR2 SYGVKD. The CDR3: CATSSSLNTEAFF. The CDR3 region has the DNA TGTGCCACCTCTTCCTCCCTGAACACTGAAGCTTTCTTT.

J is TRBJ2-7 and V is TRBV27, with 11 nucleotides matching TRBD2. The ends lost 6 bases at V and 0 bases at J; junction bases unmatched: 7. The CDR3 is 16 residues long. Germline assignment: CDR1 MNHEY and CDR2 SMNVEV (reference sequence). The CDR3 here is CASSPQTSGNSYEQYF. The CDR3 DNA follows: TGTGCCAGCAGCCCACAGACTAGCGGGAACTCCTACGAGCAGTACTTC.